The present T cell receptor beta chain was sequenced within a study of neurological immune-mediated disorders. Study details: Among the 34 patients with multiple sclerosis, 31 were relapsing-remitting, while 3 were secondary progressive. The study's findings and limits: The multiple sclerosis repertoire cluster showed no association with any clinical or MRI feature. The authors stated that larger cohorts are needed. Sharing of CDR3 amino acid sequences among expanded clones across subjects was absent, suggesting private repertoires in all groups.

TCRdb passed the 5' RACE reads through MiXCR, listing each CDR3 protein once. This sample has some 86,000 distinct CDR3 sequences; 2% to 3% occur once, and the top ten carry about 1%. Germline lookup yields CDR1 LGHNA and CDR2 YSLEER. V shed 1 base, J shed 8 bases, and the junction held 10 bases outside the gene matches. The CDR3 is 16 residues long. The sample holds many counts of this clonotype. Its antigen is still unknown. It was from 2 million PBMCs stored at -80 C that the unsorted libraries were obtained. This receptor was identified in a woman in her 30s with multiple sclerosis. The chain combines TRBV4-3 with TRBJ2-1, with TRBD2 matching over 8 bases. The sequencing input was PBMCs. CDR3 bases: TGCGCCAGCAGCCAAGTAGGACTAGCTGCGAGCCATGAGCAGTTCTTC. Its protein is CASSQVGLAASHEQFF.